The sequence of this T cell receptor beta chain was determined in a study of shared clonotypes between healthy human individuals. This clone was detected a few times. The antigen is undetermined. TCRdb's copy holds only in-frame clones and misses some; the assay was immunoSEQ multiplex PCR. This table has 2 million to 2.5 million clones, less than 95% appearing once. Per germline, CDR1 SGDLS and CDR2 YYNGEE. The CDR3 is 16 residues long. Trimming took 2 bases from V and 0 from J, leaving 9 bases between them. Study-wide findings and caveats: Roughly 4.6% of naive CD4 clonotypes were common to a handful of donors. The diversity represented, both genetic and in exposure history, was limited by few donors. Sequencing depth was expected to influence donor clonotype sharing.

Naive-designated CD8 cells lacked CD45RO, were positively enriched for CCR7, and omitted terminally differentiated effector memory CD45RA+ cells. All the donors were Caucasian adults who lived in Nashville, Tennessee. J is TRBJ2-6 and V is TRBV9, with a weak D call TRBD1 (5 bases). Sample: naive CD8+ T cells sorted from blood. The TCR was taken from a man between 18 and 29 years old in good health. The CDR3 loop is CASSVQGSSGANVLTF. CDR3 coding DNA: TGTGCCAGCAGCGTTCAGGGTTCCTCTGGGGCCAACGTCCTGACTTTC.